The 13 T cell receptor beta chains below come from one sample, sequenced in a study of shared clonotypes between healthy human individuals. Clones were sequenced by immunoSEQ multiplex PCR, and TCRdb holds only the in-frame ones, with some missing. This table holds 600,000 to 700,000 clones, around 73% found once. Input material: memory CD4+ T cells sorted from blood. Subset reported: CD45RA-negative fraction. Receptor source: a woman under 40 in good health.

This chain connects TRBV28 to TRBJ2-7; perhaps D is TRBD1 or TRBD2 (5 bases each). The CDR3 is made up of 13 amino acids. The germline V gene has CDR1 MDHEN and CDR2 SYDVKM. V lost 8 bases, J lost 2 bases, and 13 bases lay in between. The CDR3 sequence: CASRDPGAYEQYF. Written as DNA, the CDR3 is TGTGCCAGCCGGGACCCCGGGGCCTACGAGCAGTACTTC.

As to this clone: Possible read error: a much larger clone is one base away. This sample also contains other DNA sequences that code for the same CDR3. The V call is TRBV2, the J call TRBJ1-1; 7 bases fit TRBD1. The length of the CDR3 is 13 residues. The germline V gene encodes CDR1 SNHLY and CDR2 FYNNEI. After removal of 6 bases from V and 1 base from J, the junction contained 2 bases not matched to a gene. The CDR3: CASSRQGNTEAFF. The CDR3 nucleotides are TGTGCCAGCAGCCGACAGGGGAACACTGAAGCTTTCTTT.

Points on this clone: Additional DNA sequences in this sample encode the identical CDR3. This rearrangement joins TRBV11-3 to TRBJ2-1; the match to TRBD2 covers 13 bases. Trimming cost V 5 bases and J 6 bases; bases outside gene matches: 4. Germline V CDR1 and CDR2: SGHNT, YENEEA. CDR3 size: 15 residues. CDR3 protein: CASSTGTSGINEQFF. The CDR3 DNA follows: TGTGCCAGCAGCACCGGGACTAGCGGGATCAATGAGCAGTTCTTC.

Here the CDR3 DNA reads TGTGCCAGCAGTGAATTCGGCAGTAATGAAAAACTGTTTTTT. It is translated as CASSEFGSNEKLFF. The chain couples TRBV25-1 to TRBJ1-4, with no clear D. Germline values: CDR1 MGHDK, CDR2 SYGVNS. The CDR3 has 14 amino acids. V was cut by 1 base and J by 4 bases, with 7 bases left in between.

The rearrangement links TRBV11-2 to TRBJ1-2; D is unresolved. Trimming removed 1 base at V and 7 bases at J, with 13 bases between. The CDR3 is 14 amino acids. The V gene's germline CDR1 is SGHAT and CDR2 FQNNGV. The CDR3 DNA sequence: TGTGCCAGCAGCTTAGTCGTACGGTCGAGTGGCTACACCTTC. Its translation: CASSLVVRSSGYTF.

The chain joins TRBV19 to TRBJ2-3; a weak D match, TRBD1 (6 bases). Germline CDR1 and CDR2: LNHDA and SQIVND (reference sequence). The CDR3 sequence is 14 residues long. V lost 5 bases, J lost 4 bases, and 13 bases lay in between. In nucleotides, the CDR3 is TGTGCCAGTAGTGTGGGACATCGGGCAGATACGCAGTATTTT. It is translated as CASSVGHRADTQYF.

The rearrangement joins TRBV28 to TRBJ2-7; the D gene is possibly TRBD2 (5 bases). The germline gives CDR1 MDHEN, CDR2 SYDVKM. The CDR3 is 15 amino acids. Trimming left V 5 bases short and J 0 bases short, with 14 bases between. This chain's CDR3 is CASSPRTAYSYEQYF. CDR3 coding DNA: TGTGCCAGCAGTCCCCGGACTGCTTACTCCTACGAGCAGTACTTC.

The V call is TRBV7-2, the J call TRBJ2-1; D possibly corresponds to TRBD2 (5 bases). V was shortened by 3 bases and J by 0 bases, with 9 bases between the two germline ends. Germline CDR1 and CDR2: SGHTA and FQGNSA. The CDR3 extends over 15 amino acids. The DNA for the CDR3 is TGTGCCAGCAGCTTCACAGCGGTCTCCTACAATGAGCAGTTCTTC. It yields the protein CASSFTAVSYNEQFF. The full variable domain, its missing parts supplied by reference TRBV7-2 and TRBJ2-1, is GAGVSQSPSNKVTEKGKDVELRCDPISGHTALYWYRQSLGQGLEFLIYFQGNSAPDKSGLPSDRFSAERTGGSVSTLTIQRTQQEDSAVYLCASSFTAVSYNEQFFGPGTRLTVL.

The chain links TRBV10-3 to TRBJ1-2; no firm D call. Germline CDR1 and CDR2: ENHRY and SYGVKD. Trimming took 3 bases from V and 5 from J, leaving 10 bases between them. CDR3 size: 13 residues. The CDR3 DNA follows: TGTGCCATCAGTGAAAGGGCCGCTTATGGCTACACCTTC. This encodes CAISERAAYGYTF.

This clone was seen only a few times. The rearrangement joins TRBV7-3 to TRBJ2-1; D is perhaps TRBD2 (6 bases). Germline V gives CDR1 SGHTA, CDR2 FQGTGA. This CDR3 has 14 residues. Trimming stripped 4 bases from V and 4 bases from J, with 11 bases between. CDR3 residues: CASSSRDSYNEQFF. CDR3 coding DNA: TGTGCCAGCAGCTCCCGGGACTCTTACAATGAGCAGTTCTTC.

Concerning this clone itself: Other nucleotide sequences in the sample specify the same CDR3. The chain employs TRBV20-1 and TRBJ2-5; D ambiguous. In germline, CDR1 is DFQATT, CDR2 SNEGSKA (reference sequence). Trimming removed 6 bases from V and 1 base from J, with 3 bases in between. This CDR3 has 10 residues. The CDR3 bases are TGCAGTGCCCTCCAAGAGACCCAGTACTTC. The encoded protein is CSALQETQYF.

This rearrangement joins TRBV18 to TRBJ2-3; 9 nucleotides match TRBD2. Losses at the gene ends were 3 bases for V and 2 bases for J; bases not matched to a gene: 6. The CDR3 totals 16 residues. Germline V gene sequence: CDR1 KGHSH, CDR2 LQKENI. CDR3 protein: CASSPPRLAVTDTQYF. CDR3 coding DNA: TGTGCCAGCTCACCCCCGCGACTAGCGGTCACAGATACGCAGTATTTT.

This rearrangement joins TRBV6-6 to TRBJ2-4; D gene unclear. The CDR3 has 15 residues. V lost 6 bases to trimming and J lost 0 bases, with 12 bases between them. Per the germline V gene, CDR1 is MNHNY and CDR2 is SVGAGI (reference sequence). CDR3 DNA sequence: TGTGCCAGCAGAGCCTTGGGCGAAGCCAAAAACATTCAGTACTTC. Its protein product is CASRALGEAKNIQYF.